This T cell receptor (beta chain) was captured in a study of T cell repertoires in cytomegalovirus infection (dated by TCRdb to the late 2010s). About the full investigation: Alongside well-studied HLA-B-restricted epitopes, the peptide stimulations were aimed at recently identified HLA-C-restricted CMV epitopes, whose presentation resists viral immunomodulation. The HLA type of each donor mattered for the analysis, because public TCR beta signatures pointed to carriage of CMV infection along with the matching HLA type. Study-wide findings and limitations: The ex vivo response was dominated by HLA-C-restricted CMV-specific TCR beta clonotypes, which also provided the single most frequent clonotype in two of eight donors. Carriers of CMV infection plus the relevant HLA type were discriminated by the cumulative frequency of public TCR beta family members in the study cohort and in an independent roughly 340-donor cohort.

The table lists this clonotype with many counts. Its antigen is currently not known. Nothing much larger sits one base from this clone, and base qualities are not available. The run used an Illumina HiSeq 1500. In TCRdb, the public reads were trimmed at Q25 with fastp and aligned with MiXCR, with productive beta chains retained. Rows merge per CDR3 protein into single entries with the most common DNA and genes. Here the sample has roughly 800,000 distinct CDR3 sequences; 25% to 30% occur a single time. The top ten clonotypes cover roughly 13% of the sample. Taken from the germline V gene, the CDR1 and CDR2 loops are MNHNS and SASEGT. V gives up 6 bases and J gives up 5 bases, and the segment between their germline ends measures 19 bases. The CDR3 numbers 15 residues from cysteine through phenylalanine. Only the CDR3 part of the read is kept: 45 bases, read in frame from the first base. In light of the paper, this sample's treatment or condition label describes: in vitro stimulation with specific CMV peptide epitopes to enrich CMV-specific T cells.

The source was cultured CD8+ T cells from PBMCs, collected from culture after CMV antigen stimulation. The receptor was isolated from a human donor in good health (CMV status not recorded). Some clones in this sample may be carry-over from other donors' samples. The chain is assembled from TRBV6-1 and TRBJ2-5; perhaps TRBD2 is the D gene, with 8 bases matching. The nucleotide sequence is TGTGCCAGCAGCTCTCGGGAGGGGGCTAAGGAGACCCAGTACTTC. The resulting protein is CASSSREGAKETQYF.